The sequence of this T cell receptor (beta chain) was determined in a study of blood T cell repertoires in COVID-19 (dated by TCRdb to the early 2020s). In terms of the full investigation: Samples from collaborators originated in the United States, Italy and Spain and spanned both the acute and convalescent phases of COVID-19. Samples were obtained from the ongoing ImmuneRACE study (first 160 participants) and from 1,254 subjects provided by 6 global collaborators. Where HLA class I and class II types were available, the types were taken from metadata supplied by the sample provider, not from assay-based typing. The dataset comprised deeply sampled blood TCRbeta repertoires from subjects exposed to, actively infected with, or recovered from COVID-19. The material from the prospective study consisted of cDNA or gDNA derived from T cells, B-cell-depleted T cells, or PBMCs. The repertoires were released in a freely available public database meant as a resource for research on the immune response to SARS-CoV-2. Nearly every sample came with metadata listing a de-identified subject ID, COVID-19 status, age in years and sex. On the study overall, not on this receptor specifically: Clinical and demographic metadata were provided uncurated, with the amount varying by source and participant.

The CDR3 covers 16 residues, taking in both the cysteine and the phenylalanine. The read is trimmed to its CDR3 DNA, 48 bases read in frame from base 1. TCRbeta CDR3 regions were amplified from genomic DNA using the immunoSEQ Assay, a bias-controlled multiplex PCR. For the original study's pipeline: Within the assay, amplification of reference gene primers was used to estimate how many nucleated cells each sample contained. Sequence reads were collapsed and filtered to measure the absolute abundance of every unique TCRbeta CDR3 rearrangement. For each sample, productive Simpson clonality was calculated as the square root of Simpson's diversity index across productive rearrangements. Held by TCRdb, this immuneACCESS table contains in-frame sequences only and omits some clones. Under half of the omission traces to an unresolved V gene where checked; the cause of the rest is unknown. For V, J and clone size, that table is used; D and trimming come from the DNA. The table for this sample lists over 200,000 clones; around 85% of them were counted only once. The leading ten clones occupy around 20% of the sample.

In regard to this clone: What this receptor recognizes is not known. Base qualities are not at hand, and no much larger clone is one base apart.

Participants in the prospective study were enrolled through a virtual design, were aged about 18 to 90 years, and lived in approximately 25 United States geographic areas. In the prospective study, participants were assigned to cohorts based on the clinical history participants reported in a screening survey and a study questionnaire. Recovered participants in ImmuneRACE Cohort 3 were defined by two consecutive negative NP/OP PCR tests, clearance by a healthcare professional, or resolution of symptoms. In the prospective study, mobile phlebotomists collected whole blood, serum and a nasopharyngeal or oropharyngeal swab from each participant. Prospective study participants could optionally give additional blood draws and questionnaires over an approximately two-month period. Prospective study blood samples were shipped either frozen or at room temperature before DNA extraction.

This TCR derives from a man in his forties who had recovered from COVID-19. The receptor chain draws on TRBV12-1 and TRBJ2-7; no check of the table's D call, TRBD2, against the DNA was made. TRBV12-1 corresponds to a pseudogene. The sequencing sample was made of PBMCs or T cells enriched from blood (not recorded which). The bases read TGTGCCAGCAGCCCCCGTGGGCGGGAGGATTCCTACGAGCAGTACTTC. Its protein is CASSPRGREDSYEQYF.